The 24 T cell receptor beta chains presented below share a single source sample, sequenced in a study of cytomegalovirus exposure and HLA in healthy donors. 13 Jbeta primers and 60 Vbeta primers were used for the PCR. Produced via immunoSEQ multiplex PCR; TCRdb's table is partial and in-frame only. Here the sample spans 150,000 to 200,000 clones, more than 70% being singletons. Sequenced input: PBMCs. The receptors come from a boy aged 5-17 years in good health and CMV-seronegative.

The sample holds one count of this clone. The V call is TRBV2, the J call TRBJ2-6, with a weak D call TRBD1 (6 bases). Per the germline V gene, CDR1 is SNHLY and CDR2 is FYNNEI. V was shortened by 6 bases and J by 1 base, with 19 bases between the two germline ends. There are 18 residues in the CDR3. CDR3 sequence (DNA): TGTGCCAGCAGCCTGACAGGACCCTCGGGGTCTGGGGCCAACGTCCTGACTTTC. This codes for CASSLTGPSGSGANVLTF. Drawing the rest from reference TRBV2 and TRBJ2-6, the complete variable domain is EPEVTQTPSHQVTQMGQEVILRCVPISNHLYFYWYRQILGQKVEFLVSFYNNEISEKSEIFDDQFSVERPDGSNFTLKIRSTKLEDSAMYFCASSLTGPSGSGANVLTFGAGSRLTVL.

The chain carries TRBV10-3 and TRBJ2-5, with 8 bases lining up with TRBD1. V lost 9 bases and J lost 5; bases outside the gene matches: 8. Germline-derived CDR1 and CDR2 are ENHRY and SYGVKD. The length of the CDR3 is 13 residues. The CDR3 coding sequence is TGTGCCATTACCCAGGGGGCACAGGAGACCCAGTACTTC. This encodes CAITQGAQETQYF.

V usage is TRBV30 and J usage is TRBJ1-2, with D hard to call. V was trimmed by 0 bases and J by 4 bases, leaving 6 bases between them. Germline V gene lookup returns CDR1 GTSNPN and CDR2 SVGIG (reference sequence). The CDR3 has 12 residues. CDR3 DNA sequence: TGTGCCTGGAGTGTCTCCAGCTATGGCTACACCTTC. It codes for CAWSVSSYGYTF.

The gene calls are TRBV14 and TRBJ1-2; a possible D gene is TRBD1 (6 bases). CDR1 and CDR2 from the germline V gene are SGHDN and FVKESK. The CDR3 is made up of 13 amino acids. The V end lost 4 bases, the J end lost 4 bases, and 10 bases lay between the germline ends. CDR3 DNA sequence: TGTGCCAGCAGCCCTGGGACAACCTATGGCTACACCTTC. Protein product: CASSPGTTYGYTF. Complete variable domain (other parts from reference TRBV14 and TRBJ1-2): EAGVTQFPSHSVIEKGQTVTLRCDPISGHDNLYWYRRVMGKEIKFLLHFVKESKQDESGMPNNRFLAERTGGTYSTLKVQPAELEDSGVYFCASSPGTTYGYTFGSGTRLTVV.

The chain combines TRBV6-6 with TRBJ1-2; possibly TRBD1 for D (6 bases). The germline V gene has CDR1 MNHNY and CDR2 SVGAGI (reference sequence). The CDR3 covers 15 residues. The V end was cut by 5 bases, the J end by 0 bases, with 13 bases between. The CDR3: CASSSSQGPNYGYTF. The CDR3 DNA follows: TGTGCCAGCAGTAGCTCCCAGGGGCCTAACTATGGCTACACCTTC.

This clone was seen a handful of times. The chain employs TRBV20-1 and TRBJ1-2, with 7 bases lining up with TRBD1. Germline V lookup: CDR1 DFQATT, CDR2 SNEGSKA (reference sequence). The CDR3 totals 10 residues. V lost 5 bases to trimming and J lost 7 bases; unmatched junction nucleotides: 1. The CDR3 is CSAWDSGYTF. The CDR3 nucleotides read TGCAGTGCTTGGGACAGTGGCTACACCTTC.

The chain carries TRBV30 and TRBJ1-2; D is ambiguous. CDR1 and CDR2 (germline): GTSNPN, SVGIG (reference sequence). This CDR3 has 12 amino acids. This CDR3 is CGSFPSNYGYTF. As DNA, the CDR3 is TGTGGGAGTTTTCCCTCTAACTATGGCTACACCTTC.

The CDR3: CASSIVRQGTLGPETQYF. In nucleotides, the CDR3 is TGTGCCAGTAGTATAGTGAGACAGGGGACTCTGGGTCCAGAGACCCAGTACTTC. The chain combines TRBV19 with TRBJ2-5; 8 nucleotides line up with TRBD1. Germline lookup yields CDR1 LNHDA and CDR2 SQIVND (reference sequence). V lost 1 base and J lost 4; bases outside the gene matches: 14. CDR3 length: 18 amino acids.

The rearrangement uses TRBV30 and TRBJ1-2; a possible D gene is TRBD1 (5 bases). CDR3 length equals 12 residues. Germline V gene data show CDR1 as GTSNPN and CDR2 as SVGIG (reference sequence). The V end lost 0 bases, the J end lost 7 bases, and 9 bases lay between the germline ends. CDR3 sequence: CAWSVGGPGYTF. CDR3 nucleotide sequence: TGTGCCTGGAGTGTGGGGGGACCTGGCTACACCTTC.

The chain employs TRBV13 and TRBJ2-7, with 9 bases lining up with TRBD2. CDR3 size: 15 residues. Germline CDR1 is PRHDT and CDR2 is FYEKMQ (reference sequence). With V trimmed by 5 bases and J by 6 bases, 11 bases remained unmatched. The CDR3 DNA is TGTGCCAGCAGCAGTAGACTAGCGGATTGGGGCGAGCAGTACTTC. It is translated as CASSSRLADWGEQYF.

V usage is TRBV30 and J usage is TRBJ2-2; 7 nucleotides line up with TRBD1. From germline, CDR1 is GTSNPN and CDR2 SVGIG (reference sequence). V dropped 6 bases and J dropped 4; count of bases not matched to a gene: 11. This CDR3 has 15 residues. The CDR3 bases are TGTGCCTGCGGATCGACAGGGTACGGCACCGGGGAGCTGTTTTTT. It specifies CACGSTGYGTGELFF.

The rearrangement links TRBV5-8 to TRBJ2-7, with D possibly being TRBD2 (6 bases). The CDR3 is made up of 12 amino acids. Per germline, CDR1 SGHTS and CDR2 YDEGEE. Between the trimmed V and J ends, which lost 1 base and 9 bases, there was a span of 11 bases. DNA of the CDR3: TGTGCCAGCAGCTTGTGGGGAGGCGGGCAGTACTTC. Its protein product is CASSLWGGGQYF.

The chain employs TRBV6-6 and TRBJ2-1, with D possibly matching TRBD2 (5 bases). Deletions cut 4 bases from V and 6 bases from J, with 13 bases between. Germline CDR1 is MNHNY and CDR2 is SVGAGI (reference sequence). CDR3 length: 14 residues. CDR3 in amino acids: CASSSGAEANEQFF. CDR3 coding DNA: TGTGCCAGCAGTTCTGGAGCGGAGGCCAATGAGCAGTTCTTC.

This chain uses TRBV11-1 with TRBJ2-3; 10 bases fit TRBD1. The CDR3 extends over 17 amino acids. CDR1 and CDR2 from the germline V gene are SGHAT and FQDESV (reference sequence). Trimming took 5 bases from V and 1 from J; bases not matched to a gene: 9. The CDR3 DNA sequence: TGTGCCAGCAGCGACCCGGGACAGGGGTTCGGCACAGATACGCAGTATTTT. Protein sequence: CASSDPGQGFGTDTQYF. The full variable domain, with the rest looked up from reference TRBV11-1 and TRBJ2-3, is EAEVAQSPRYKITEKSQAVAFWCDPISGHATLYWYRQILGQGPELLVQFQDESVVDDSQLPKDRFSAERLKGVDSTLKIQPAELGDSAMYLCASSDPGQGFGTDTQYFGPGTRLTVL.

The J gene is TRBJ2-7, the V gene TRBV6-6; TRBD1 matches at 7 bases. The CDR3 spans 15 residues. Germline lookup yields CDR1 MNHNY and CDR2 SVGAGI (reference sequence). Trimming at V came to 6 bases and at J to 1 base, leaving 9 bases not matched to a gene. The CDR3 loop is CASSSPGGTSYEQYF. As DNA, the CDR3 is TGTGCCAGCAGCTCCCCAGGGGGAACTTCCTACGAGCAGTACTTC.

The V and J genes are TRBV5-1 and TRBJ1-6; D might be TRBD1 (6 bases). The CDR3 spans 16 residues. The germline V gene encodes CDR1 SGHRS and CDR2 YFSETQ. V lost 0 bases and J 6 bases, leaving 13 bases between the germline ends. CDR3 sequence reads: CASSLEGGVINSPLHF. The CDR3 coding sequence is TGCGCCAGCAGCTTGGAGGGGGGGGTGATTAATTCACCCCTCCACTTT.

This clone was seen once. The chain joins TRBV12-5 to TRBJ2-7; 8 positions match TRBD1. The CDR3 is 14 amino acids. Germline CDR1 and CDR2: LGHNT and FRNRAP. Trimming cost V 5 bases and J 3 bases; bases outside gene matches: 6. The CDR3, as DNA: TGTGCTAGTGGTATCGGACAGGGACGCTACGAGCAGTACTTC. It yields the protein CASGIGQGRYEQYF.

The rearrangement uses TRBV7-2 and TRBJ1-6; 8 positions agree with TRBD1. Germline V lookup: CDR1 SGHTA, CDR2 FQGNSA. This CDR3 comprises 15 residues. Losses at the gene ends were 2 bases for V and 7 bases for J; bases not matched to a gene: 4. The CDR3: CASSLTGQANSPLHF. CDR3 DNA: TGTGCCAGCAGCTTAACGGGACAGGCGAATTCACCCCTCCACTTT.

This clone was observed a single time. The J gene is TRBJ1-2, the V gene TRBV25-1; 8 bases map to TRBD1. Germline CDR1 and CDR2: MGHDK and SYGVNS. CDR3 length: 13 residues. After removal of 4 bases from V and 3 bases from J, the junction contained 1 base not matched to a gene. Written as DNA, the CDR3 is TGTGCCAGCAGTGCGGACAGGGACTATGGCTACACCTTC. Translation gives CASSADRDYGYTF.

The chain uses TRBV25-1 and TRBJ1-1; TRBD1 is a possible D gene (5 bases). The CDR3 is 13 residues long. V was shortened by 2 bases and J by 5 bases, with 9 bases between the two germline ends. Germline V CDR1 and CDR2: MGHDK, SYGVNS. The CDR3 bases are TGTGCCAGCAGTGAAGGGGGGAGAACTGAAGCTTTCTTT. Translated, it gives CASSEGGRTEAFF.

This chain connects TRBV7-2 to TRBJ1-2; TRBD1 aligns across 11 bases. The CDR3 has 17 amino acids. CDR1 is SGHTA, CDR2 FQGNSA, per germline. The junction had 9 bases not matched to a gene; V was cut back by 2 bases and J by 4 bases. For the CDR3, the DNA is TGTGCCAGCAGCTTAAGCGGACAGGGGGCAAGGAGCTATGGCTACACCTTC. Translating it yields CASSLSGQGARSYGYTF.

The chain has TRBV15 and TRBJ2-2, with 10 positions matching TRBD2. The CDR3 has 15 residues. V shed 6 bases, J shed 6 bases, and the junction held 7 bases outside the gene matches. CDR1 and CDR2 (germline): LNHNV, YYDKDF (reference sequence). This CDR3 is CATSPTSGSAGELFF. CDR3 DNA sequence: TGTGCCACCAGTCCGACTAGCGGGTCCGCCGGGGAGCTGTTTTTT. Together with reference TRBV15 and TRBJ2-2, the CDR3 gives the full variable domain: DAMVIQNPRYQVTQFGKPVTLSCSQTLNHNVMYWYQQKSSQAPKLLFHYYDKDFNNEADTPDNFQSRRPNTSFCFLDIRSPGLGDTAMYLCATSPTSGSAGELFFGEGSRLTVL.

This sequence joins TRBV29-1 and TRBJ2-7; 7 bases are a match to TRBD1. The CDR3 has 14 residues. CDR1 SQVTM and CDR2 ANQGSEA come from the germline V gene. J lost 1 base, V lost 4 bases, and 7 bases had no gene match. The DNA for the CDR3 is TGCAGCGTTGCCGGGACAGTGTGGTCCTACGAGCAGTACTTC. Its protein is CSVAGTVWSYEQYF.

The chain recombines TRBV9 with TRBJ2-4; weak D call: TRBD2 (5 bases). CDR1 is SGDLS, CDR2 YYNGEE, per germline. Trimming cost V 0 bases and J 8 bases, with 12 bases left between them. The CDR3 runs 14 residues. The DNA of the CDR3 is TGTGCCAGCAGCGTAGGGCGGGTACATGACATTCAGTACTTC. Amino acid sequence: CASSVGRVHDIQYF.